Listed here are 10 T cell receptor beta chains from one sample, sequenced in a study of CD8 T cells in Susac syndrome. Random hexamers served to reverse transcribe about 0.5 to 1 ug RNA. TCRdb called the immunoSEQ multiplex PCR reads again in MiXCR, with one record for every CDR3 protein. The table lists some 200,000 distinct CDR3 sequences, 95% of them singletons. What was sequenced was CD4+ T cells from PBMCs. The receptors were gathered from a human donor with Susac syndrome.

The chain employs TRBV3-1 and TRBJ1-4; D may be TRBD1 (6 bases). CDR3 length equals 19 residues. In germline, CDR1 is LGHDT, CDR2 YNNKEL (reference sequence). The V gene lost 4 bases and the J gene lost 0 bases, with 21 bases spanning the gap. CDR3 sequence: CASSRLSRGRATTNEKLFF. CDR3 nucleotides: TGTGCCAGCAGCCGACTCAGCAGGGGAAGGGCTACAACTAATGAAAAACTGTTTTTT.

The chain carries TRBV9 and TRBJ2-3; D is uncertain. The CDR3 contains 13 residues. The germline V gene encodes CDR1 SGDLS and CDR2 YYNGEE. V was trimmed by 7 bases and J by 4 bases, leaving 13 bases between them. For the CDR3, the DNA is TGTGCCAGCGGGTCCGAGTGGGCAGATACGCAGTATTTT. Translating it yields CASGSEWADTQYF. The full variable domain, its missing parts supplied by reference TRBV9 and TRBJ2-3, is DSGVTQTPKHLITATGQRVTLRCSPRSGDLSVYWYQQSLDQGLQFLIQYYNGEERAKGNILERFSAQQFPDLHSELNLSSLELGDSALYFCASGSEWADTQYFGPGTRLTVL.

In DNA form, the CDR3 reads TGTGCCAGCAGTAATCTCGGACTGGGACCAAGCTCCTACGAGCAGTACTTC. Protein product: CASSNLGLGPSSYEQYF. The V call is TRBV27, the J call TRBJ2-7; D possibly matches TRBD1 or TRBD2 (5 bases each). Germline CDR1 reads MNHEY; CDR2 reads SMNVEV (reference sequence). This CDR3 has 17 residues. V was trimmed by 5 bases and J by 0 bases, leaving 20 bases between them.

The chain combines TRBV20-1 with TRBJ1-1; TRBD1 agrees at 11 bases. The germline CDR1 and CDR2 sequences are DFQATT and SNEGSKA (reference sequence). There are 12 residues in the CDR3. Trimming took 5 bases from V and 8 from J; bases not matched to a gene: 4. CDR3 loop: CSASRTGGEAFF. As DNA, the CDR3 is TGCAGTGCTTCCAGGACAGGGGGCGAAGCTTTCTTT.

In DNA, the CDR3 is TGTGCCAGCAGCCAAGTGAGCACTGAAGCTTTCTTT. It translates to CASSQVSTEAFF. The chain carries TRBV14 and TRBJ1-1; D remains unclear. The CDR3 consists of 12 residues. Germline CDR1 is SGHDN and CDR2 is FVKESK. Trimming took off 1 base at V and 4 bases at J, with 4 bases between the two ends.

The chain employs TRBV7-2 and TRBJ2-7; 10 bases match TRBD1. CDR3 length equals 14 residues. J gave up 3 bases and V 5 bases, and 4 bases lay outside the gene matches. Germline V gene sequence: CDR1 SGHTA, CDR2 FQGNSA. CDR3 in DNA: TGTGCCAGCAGCAAACGGACAGGGGGCTACGAGCAGTACTTC. Translating it yields CASSKRTGGYEQYF.

This chain uses TRBV12-3 or TRBV12-4 with TRBJ2-3; TRBD2 aligns across 11 bases. There are 15 residues in the CDR3. The V segment lost 6 bases and the J segment 3 bases; nucleotides outside the gene matches: 5. CDR3 residues: CASRIAGGSTDTQYF. Here the CDR3 DNA reads TGTGCCAGCAGAATAGCGGGGGGGTCAACAGATACGCAGTATTTT.

This chain links TRBV20-1 with TRBJ1-6; D remains unclear. The germline V gene has CDR1 DFQATT and CDR2 SNEGSKA (reference sequence). CDR3 size: 14 residues. The V gene lost 1 base and the J gene lost 9 bases, with 13 bases spanning the gap. In DNA form, the CDR3 reads TGCAGTGCTAGAGCTCGGATCTCTGGTTCACCCCTCCACTTT. Protein: CSARARISGSPLHF.

The chain employs TRBV15 and TRBJ2-1; D is unclear. The CDR3 is made up of 14 amino acids. The germline V and J ends were trimmed by 0 bases and 6 bases, with 9 bases remaining between them. The germline V gene has CDR1 LNHNV and CDR2 YYDKDF (reference sequence). This CDR3 is CATSRDLQANEQFF. CDR3 in DNA: TGTGCCACCAGCAGAGATCTCCAGGCCAATGAGCAGTTCTTC.

The J gene is TRBJ2-3, the V gene TRBV5-5, with D possibly TRBD1 on 6 matching bases. CDR1 and CDR2 (germline): SGHKS, YYEKEE (reference sequence). Trimming stripped 1 base from V and 2 bases from J, with 11 bases between. The CDR3 loop spans 15 amino acids. The CDR3 is CASSLWGPVTDTQYF. Written as DNA, the CDR3 is TGTGCCAGCAGCTTGTGGGGGCCTGTCACAGATACGCAGTATTTT.